A single sample gave rise to the 25 T cell receptor beta chains below, sequenced in a study of control samples from healthy donors and cancer patients. The protocol was immunoSEQ multiplex PCR, while the TCRdb copy is restricted to in-frame clones and leaves out a portion. Among about 120,000 clones listed, about 92% were seen once. The sample was PBMCs. These receptors all come from an older man with head and neck cancer.

This chain links TRBV10-2 with TRBJ1-1; TRBD1 might be the D (5 bases). V was shortened by 0 bases and J by 3 bases, with 29 bases between the two germline ends. From germline, CDR1 is WSHSY and CDR2 SAAADI. CDR3 length: 21 residues. For the CDR3, the DNA is TGCGCCAGCAGTGAGTCACCGCGTTTTCTGGGGCTGAAGTATGGAGACACTGAAGCTTTCTTT. This sequence encodes CASSESPRFLGLKYGDTEAFF.

V and J are TRBV5-1 and TRBJ2-1; 7 positions match TRBD2. V dropped 0 bases and J dropped 8; count of bases not matched to a gene: 8. Germline CDR1 reads SGHRS; CDR2 reads YFSETQ. There are 15 residues in the CDR3. CDR3 in amino acids: CASSLDSGGLHEQFF. The CDR3 region has the DNA TGCGCCAGCAGCTTGGACTCGGGAGGTCTGCATGAGCAGTTCTTC.

V and J are TRBV15 and TRBJ2-1, with TRBD1 matching 8 bases. J gave up 9 bases and V 0 bases, and 13 bases lay outside the gene matches. From germline, CDR1 is LNHNV and CDR2 YYDKDF (reference sequence). The CDR3 is 17 amino acids. The CDR3 nucleotides are TGTGCCACCAGCAGAGATTACCCTGACAGGGGAGATGGTGAGCAGTTCTTC. Translating gives CATSRDYPDRGDGEQFF.

CDR3 region: CASSQALPTSGKNIQYF. CDR3 nucleotides: TGCGCCAGCAGCCAAGCCCTCCCGACTAGCGGGAAGAACATTCAGTACTTC. This chain links TRBV4-3 with TRBJ2-4; 11 bases line up with TRBD2. This CDR3 has 17 amino acids. The ends lost 1 base at V and 7 bases at J; junction bases unmatched: 9. Germline CDR1 is LGHNA and CDR2 is YSLEER.

The chain has TRBV6-5 and TRBJ1-2; D gene ambiguous. This CDR3 spans 13 amino acids. Per the germline V gene, CDR1 is MNHEY and CDR2 is SVGAGI. V was trimmed by 6 bases and J by 8 bases, leaving 16 bases between them. The CDR3 loop reads CASRTLGSWGYTF. CDR3 sequence (DNA): TGTGCCAGCAGAACGCTGGGGTCGTGGGGCTACACCTTC.

This clone was seen once. The rearrangement uses TRBV2 and TRBJ2-3; TRBD2 matches at 10 bases. V gave up 2 bases and J gave up 1 base; unmatched junction bases: 6. The germline V gene has CDR1 SNHLY and CDR2 FYNNEI. The CDR3 sequence is 17 residues long. The CDR3 here is CASSERASGSGTDTQYF. CDR3 bases: TGTGCCAGCAGTGAACGTGCTAGCGGGAGTGGCACAGATACGCAGTATTTT.

The gene calls are TRBV5-1 and TRBJ2-5; 8 bases are a match to TRBD1. This CDR3 is built from 13 residues. Unmatched junction bases numbered 1, after V lost 2 bases and J lost 4 bases. The V gene's germline CDR1 is SGHRS and CDR2 YFSETQ. CDR3 DNA: TGCGCCAGCAGCTTACAGGGGGGAGAGACCCAGTACTTC. Protein sequence: CASSLQGGETQYF.

V and J are TRBV5-6 and TRBJ2-3; D unresolved. CDR1 SGHDT and CDR2 YYEEEE come from the germline V gene. The CDR3 is 14 residues long. The V and J ends lost 0 bases and 0 bases respectively, with 5 bases between them. CDR3 nucleotide sequence: TGTGCCAGCAGCTTGGGTGCTAGCACAGATACGCAGTATTTT. Translating it yields CASSLGASTDTQYF.

The V call is TRBV9, the J call TRBJ2-1; D might be TRBD2 (5 bases). Germline CDR1 and CDR2: SGDLS and YYNGEE. Trimming cost V 3 bases and J 9 bases, with 13 bases left between them. The CDR3 extends over 13 amino acids. The CDR3 region is CASSANSEGEQFF. In nucleotides, the CDR3 is TGTGCCAGCAGCGCGAATAGCGAGGGTGAGCAGTTCTTC.

The rearrangement joins TRBV7-7 to TRBJ1-1; a weak D match, TRBD1 (6 bases). Trimming shortened V by 1 base and J by 6 bases, and 9 bases separated the two germline ends. The CDR3 runs to 13 residues. Germline CDR1 SSHAT, CDR2 FNYEAQ (reference sequence). In DNA, the CDR3 is TGTGCCAGCAGCTTAGACAGGGAAGCTGAAGCTTTCTTT. Its protein product is CASSLDREAEAFF.

This clone was observed a handful of times. CDR3: CASTPTSYEQYF. The CDR3 DNA reads TGTGCCAGCACCCCGACCTCGTACGAGCAGTACTTC. This chain joins TRBV2 and TRBJ2-7, with D unclear. CDR3 length equals 12 residues. Germline values: CDR1 SNHLY, CDR2 FYNNEI. V was shortened by 7 bases and J by 4 bases, with 11 bases between the two germline ends.

CDR3 sequence: CASSNQQGVETQYF. The CDR3 DNA follows: TGTGCCAGCAGCAACCAACAGGGGGTAGAGACCCAGTACTTC. This sequence joins TRBV6-5 and TRBJ2-5; 8 positions agree with TRBD1. Germline assignment: CDR1 MNHEY and CDR2 SVGAGI. This CDR3 comprises 14 residues. Trimming removed 6 bases from V and 4 bases from J; junction bases left unmatched: 7.

The V and J genes are TRBV7-9 and TRBJ1-2; D is uncertain. This CDR3 has 13 residues. The germline V gene has CDR1 SEHNR and CDR2 FQNEAQ (reference sequence). V dropped 1 base and J dropped 4 bases, with 7 bases sitting between them. CDR3 nucleotide sequence: TGTGCCAGCAGCTTAGGCAGCTCCTATGGCTACACCTTC. Encoded protein: CASSLGSSYGYTF.

The genes are TRBV6-5 and TRBJ1-1; D not certain. CDR3 length: 14 amino acids. The V gene's germline CDR1 is MNHEY and CDR2 SVGAGI. V was clipped by 0 bases and J by 1 base, with 6 bases between them. CDR3 bases: TGTGCCAGCAGTTACTCGAGGGAGAACACTGAAGCTTTCTTT. This encodes CASSYSRENTEAFF.

CDR3 protein: CASSAHGGLETQYF. CDR3 DNA: TGTGCCAGCAGTGCCCACGGGGGGCTGGAGACCCAGTACTTC. This chain connects TRBV25-1 to TRBJ2-5; D may be TRBD2 (7 bases). The CDR3 runs 14 residues. Trimming shortened V by 4 bases and J by 5 bases, and 14 bases separated the two germline ends. CDR1 is MGHDK and CDR2 is SYGVNS in the germline V gene.

The rearrangement uses TRBV3-1 (or the pseudogene TRBV3-2) and TRBJ2-1; a weak D match, TRBD2 (5 bases). This CDR3 region has 14 residues. V lost 3 bases and J 1 base, leaving 7 bases between the germline ends. Germline V gene sequence: CDR1 LGHDT, CDR2 YNNKEL (reference sequence). For the CDR3, the DNA is TGTGCCAGCAGCCACCGGAGGTCCTACAATGAGCAGTTCTTC. As protein: CASSHRRSYNEQFF.

The rearrangement uses TRBV30 and TRBJ1-5, with unresolved D. CDR1 is GTSNPN, CDR2 SVGIG, per germline (reference sequence). Trimming left V 3 bases short and J 0 bases short, with 6 bases between. This CDR3 contains 13 residues. The CDR3 sequence is CAWSADSNQPQHF. The CDR3 region has the DNA TGTGCCTGGAGCGCGGATAGCAATCAGCCCCAGCATTTT.

The rearrangement uses TRBV3-1 (or the pseudogene TRBV3-2) and TRBJ1-5; tentative D call: TRBD1 (5 bases). Germline V gives CDR1 LGHDT, CDR2 YNNKEL (reference sequence). CDR3 size: 15 residues. Trimming stripped 4 bases from V and 5 bases from J, with 15 bases between. Here the CDR3 reads CASSRYTGVDQPQHF. The CDR3 nucleotides read TGTGCCAGCAGCCGATACACAGGAGTGGATCAGCCCCAGCATTTT.

The genes are TRBV7-6 and TRBJ2-5; D might be TRBD2 (6 bases). Trimming shortened V by 5 bases and J by 2 bases, and 15 bases separated the two germline ends. Germline V gene sequence: CDR1 SGHVS, CDR2 FNYEAQ. This CDR3 contains 15 residues. In DNA, the CDR3 is TGTGCCAGCAGCGCCCCCGGAGGGAGACAAGAGACCCAGTACTTC. Translation gives CASSAPGGRQETQYF.

The rearrangement joins TRBV29-1 to TRBJ1-1; D gene unclear. Germline CDR1 SQVTM, CDR2 ANQGSEA. This CDR3 is 12 amino acids long. The germline V and J ends were trimmed by 7 bases and 3 bases, with 12 bases remaining between them. The CDR3 loop reads CSESRPHTEAFF. The CDR3 coding sequence is TGCAGCGAATCCCGGCCGCACACTGAAGCTTTCTTT.

This chain uses TRBV30 with TRBJ1-5; D may be TRBD1 (5 bases). CDR3 size: 13 residues. V dropped 3 bases and J dropped 8 bases, with 14 bases sitting between them. Germline V gene data show CDR1 as GTSNPN and CDR2 as SVGIG (reference sequence). CDR3 amino acids: CAWSADRIEPQHF. Here the CDR3 DNA reads TGTGCCTGGAGCGCCGACAGAATAGAGCCCCAGCATTTT.

The chain is built from TRBV15 and TRBJ2-1; the match to TRBD2 covers 11 bases. Trimming at V came to 0 bases and at J to 9 bases, leaving 4 bases not matched to a gene. This CDR3 comprises 15 residues. Germline-derived CDR1 and CDR2 are LNHNV and YYDKDF (reference sequence). The CDR3 region has the DNA TGTGCCACCAGCAGAGATACACTAGCGGGAGTTGAGCAGTTCTTC. It specifies CATSRDTLAGVEQFF.

The rearrangement uses TRBV18 and TRBJ2-7; D gene ambiguous. CDR1 and CDR2 (germline): KGHSH, LQKENI. CDR3 length: 13 amino acids. V lost 6 bases and J lost 2, with 11 bases in between. CDR3 coding DNA: TGTGCCAGCTCCCTTCGTTTGGCCTACGAGCAGTACTTC. It specifies CASSLRLAYEQYF.

This chain connects TRBV7-9 to TRBJ2-1; weak D call: TRBD2 (6 bases). This CDR3 contains 16 residues. CDR1 SEHNR and CDR2 FQNEAQ come from the germline V gene (reference sequence). V was shortened by 5 bases and J by 1 base, with 15 bases between the two germline ends. CDR3 protein: CASSPSGGISYNEQFF. The CDR3 coding sequence is TGTGCCAGCAGCCCTAGTGGGGGGATTTCCTACAATGAGCAGTTCTTC. Complete variable domain (other parts from reference TRBV7-9 and TRBJ2-1): DTGVSQNPRHKITKRGQNVTFRCDPISEHNRLYWYRQTLGQGPEFLTYFQNEAQLEKSRLLSDRFSAERPKGSFSTLEIQRTEQGDSAMYLCASSPSGGISYNEQFFGPGTRLTVL.

The genes are TRBV7-9 and TRBJ2-7; 8 positions agree with TRBD2. Germline CDR1 reads SEHNR; CDR2 reads FQNEAQ (reference sequence). The junction had 12 bases not matched to a gene; V was cut back by 5 bases and J by 6 bases. The CDR3 covers 15 residues. The CDR3: CASSTGGAEGGEQYF. CDR3 DNA sequence: TGTGCCAGCAGCACCGGGGGGGCGGAGGGCGGCGAGCAGTACTTC.